This is a list of T cell receptor beta chains from one sample in a study of HIV-infected patients and healthy controls. One entry per CDR3 protein results from TCRdb running MiXCR on the 5' RACE reads. The sample has 18,000 or so distinct CDR3 sequences; 12% are singletons. The specimen sequenced was blood. Receptor source: an adult in good health. Both conserved end residues are part of each CDR3. D genes are given only for firm matches. Clone size is not always given. Where it is, it says once, few, many or a class for expanded clones.

D gene: -; J gene: TRBJ2-4; V gene: TRBV5-6; CDR3 length: 12; clone size: many; CDR3 protein: CASSFGKNIQYF; CDR3 DNA: TGTGCCAGCAGCTTTGGTAAAAACATTCAGTACTTC
D gene: -; J gene: TRBJ2-5; V gene: TRBV4-3; CDR3 length: 15; clone size: few; CDR3 protein: CASSPGQSPPETQYF; CDR3 DNA: TGCGCCAGCAGCCCAGGGCAGTCCCCCCCTGAGACCCAGTACTTC
D gene: TRBD1; J gene: TRBJ1-6; V gene: TRBV7-2; CDR3 length: 16; clone size: many; CDR3 protein: CASSPQGAGYNSPLHF; CDR3 DNA: TGTGCCAGCAGCCCTCAGGGGGCTGGATATAATTCACCCCTCCACTTT
D gene: TRBD1; J gene: TRBJ2-1; V gene: TRBV29-1; CDR3 length: 13; clone size: few; CDR3 protein: CSVLQGARNEQFF; CDR3 DNA: TGCAGCGTTCTCCAGGGGGCGAGGAATGAGCAGTTCTTC
D gene: TRBD1; J gene: TRBJ1-1; V gene: TRBV6-5; CDR3 length: 17; clone size: medium-sized; CDR3 protein: CASSYLNRGRTSTEAFF; CDR3 DNA: TGTGCCAGCAGTTACCTCAACAGGGGGAGGACCAGCACTGAAGCTTTCTTT
D gene: -; J gene: TRBJ1-1; V gene: TRBV5-1; CDR3 length: 13; clone size: many; CDR3 protein: CASRIMTDTEAFF; CDR3 DNA: TGCGCCAGCAGGATTATGACAGACACTGAAGCTTTCTTT
D gene: TRBD2; J gene: TRBJ2-3; V gene: TRBV20-1; CDR3 length: 15; clone size: -; CDR3 protein: CSASVLAGTTDTQYF; CDR3 DNA: TGCAGTGCTAGCGTTCTAGCGGGGACCACAGATACGCAGTATTTT
D gene: -; J gene: TRBJ2-2; V gene: TRBV25-1; CDR3 length: 15; clone size: -; CDR3 protein: CASATVTANTGELFF; CDR3 DNA: TGTGCCAGCGCGACGGTGACCGCGAACACCGGGGAGCTGTTTTTT
D gene: -; J gene: TRBJ1-5; V gene: TRBV10-2; CDR3 length: 15; clone size: -; CDR3 protein: CASSESPGKHQPQHF; CDR3 DNA: TGCGCCAGCAGTGAGTCGCCAGGGAAGCATCAGCCCCAGCATTTT
D gene: TRBD1; J gene: TRBJ2-1; V gene: TRBV7-2; CDR3 length: 15; clone size: -; CDR3 protein: CASSLGDRDRNEQFF; CDR3 DNA: TGTGCCAGCAGCTTAGGAGACAGGGATAGGAATGAGCAGTTCTTC
D gene: -; J gene: TRBJ1-2; V gene: TRBV30; CDR3 length: 19; clone size: many; CDR3 protein: CAWSVQGGPKPESRYGYTF; CDR3 DNA: TGTGCCTGGAGTGTACAGGGCGGTCCAAAGCCAGAGAGTCGTTATGGCTACACCTTC
D gene: -; J gene: TRBJ1-2; V gene: TRBV28; CDR3 length: 12; clone size: medium-sized; CDR3 protein: CASKTGDYGYTF; CDR3 DNA: TGTGCCAGCAAGACGGGGGACTATGGCTACACCTTC
D gene: TRBD1; J gene: TRBJ1-2; V gene: TRBV24-1; CDR3 length: 15; clone size: many; CDR3 protein: CATSDGGTGGDSYTF; CDR3 DNA: TGTGCCACCAGTGACGGAGGAACAGGGGGGGATAGCTACACCTTC
D gene: -; J gene: TRBJ1-5; V gene: TRBV5-5; CDR3 length: 14; clone size: medium-sized; CDR3 protein: CASSLEGKSQPQHF; CDR3 DNA: TGTGCCAGCAGCTTGGAGGGGAAGAGTCAGCCCCAGCATTTT
D gene: -; J gene: TRBJ2-3; V gene: TRBV28; CDR3 length: 15; clone size: many; CDR3 protein: CASGPGGRATDTQYF; CDR3 DNA: TGTGCCAGCGGGCCTGGGGGGCGCGCCACAGATACGCAGTATTTT
D gene: -; J gene: TRBJ1-5; V gene: TRBV7-2; CDR3 length: 15; clone size: many; CDR3 protein: CASSSSWASNQPQHF; CDR3 DNA: TGTGCCAGCAGTTCCTCTTGGGCGAGCAATCAGCCCCAGCATTTT
D gene: -; J gene: TRBJ1-2; V gene: TRBV9; CDR3 length: 13; clone size: -; CDR3 protein: CASSPDSRYGYTF; CDR3 DNA: TGTGCCAGCAGTCCCGACAGCAGATATGGCTACACCTTC
D gene: -; J gene: TRBJ2-6; V gene: TRBV20-1; CDR3 length: 16; clone size: medium-sized; CDR3 protein: CSAESGVVTGANVLTF; CDR3 DNA: TGCAGTGCGGAGTCCGGAGTAGTCACTGGGGCCAACGTCCTGACTTTC
D gene: -; J gene: TRBJ1-1; V gene: TRBV30; CDR3 length: 16; clone size: many; CDR3 protein: CAWSAIRSHIYTEAFF; CDR3 DNA: TGTGCCTGGAGTGCAATCAGGTCGCACATCTACACTGAAGCTTTCTTT
D gene: -; J gene: TRBJ2-3; V gene: TRBV4-1; CDR3 length: 15; clone size: many; CDR3 protein: CASSLYVQGTDTQYF; CDR3 DNA: TGCGCCAGCAGCCTATACGTCCAGGGTACAGATACGCAGTATTTT
D gene: TRBD1; J gene: TRBJ1-4; V gene: TRBV6-6; CDR3 length: 12; clone size: many; CDR3 protein: CASSYRQGKLFF; CDR3 DNA: TGTGCCAGCAGTTATAGACAGGGTAAACTGTTTTTT
D gene: -; J gene: TRBJ2-7; V gene: TRBV7-2; CDR3 length: 12; clone size: many; CDR3 protein: CASSLVSTRGNF; CDR3 DNA: TGTGCCAGCAGCTTAGTTTCGACGCGGGGAAACTTC
D gene: -; J gene: TRBJ2-3; V gene: TRBV21-1; CDR3 length: 17; clone size: many; CDR3 protein: CASSKPIIEAYTDTQYF; CDR3 DNA: TGTGCCAGCAGCAAACCAATAATAGAGGCCTACACAGATACGCAGTATTTT
D gene: -; J gene: TRBJ1-1; V gene: TRBV14; CDR3 length: 17; clone size: medium-sized; CDR3 protein: CASSLDSFASVSTEAFF; CDR3 DNA: TGTGCCAGCAGCCTTGATTCGTTTGCCTCGGTATCCACTGAAGCTTTCTTT
D gene: -; J gene: TRBJ2-7; V gene: TRBV4-2; CDR3 length: 14; clone size: many; CDR3 protein: CASSQDSGAYEQYF; CDR3 DNA: TGTGCCAGCAGCCAAGATTCAGGTGCCTACGAGCAGTACTTC
D gene: -; J gene: TRBJ2-3; V gene: TRBV29-1; CDR3 length: 12; clone size: many; CDR3 protein: CSVGRGTDTQYF; CDR3 DNA: TGCAGCGTTGGTAGAGGCACAGATACGCAGTATTTT
D gene: TRBD1; J gene: TRBJ1-6; V gene: TRBV12-3/TRBV12-4; CDR3 length: 12; clone size: few; CDR3 protein: CASSLSGGGSSF; CDR3 DNA: TGTGCCAGCAGTTTATCAGGGGGCGGATCTAGCTTT
D gene: -; J gene: TRBJ2-7; V gene: TRBV20-1; CDR3 length: 17; clone size: many; CDR3 protein: CSARGGGPGTGGLEQYF; CDR3 DNA: TGCAGTGCTAGAGGAGGGGGACCCGGGACGGGAGGTCTCGAGCAGTACTTC
D gene: -; J gene: TRBJ2-5; V gene: TRBV7-2; CDR3 length: 15; clone size: many; CDR3 protein: CASSDKVQLQETQYF; CDR3 DNA: TGTGCCAGCAGCGACAAAGTACAGCTACAAGAGACCCAGTACTTC
D gene: -; J gene: TRBJ1-2; V gene: TRBV6-6; CDR3 length: 13; clone size: many; CDR3 protein: CASSSDRLYGYTF; CDR3 DNA: TGTGCCAGCAGTTCCGACAGACTCTATGGCTACACCTTC
D gene: TRBD1; J gene: TRBJ2-7; V gene: TRBV5-1; CDR3 length: 14; clone size: few; CDR3 protein: CASSLEGQGYEQYF; CDR3 DNA: TGCGCCAGCAGCTTGGAGGGACAGGGGTACGAGCAGTACTTC
D gene: TRBD1; J gene: TRBJ2-3; V gene: TRBV5-1; CDR3 length: 14; clone size: -; CDR3 protein: CASSSDRGADTQYF; CDR3 DNA: TGCGCCAGCAGCTCGGACAGGGGGGCAGATACGCAGTATTTT
D gene: TRBD2; J gene: TRBJ2-7; V gene: TRBV12-3/TRBV12-4; CDR3 length: 15; clone size: many; CDR3 protein: CASSPNLAGTYEQYF; CDR3 DNA: TGTGCCAGCAGTCCAAATCTAGCGGGGACCTACGAGCAGTACTTC
D gene: -; J gene: TRBJ2-3; V gene: TRBV9; CDR3 length: 15; clone size: many; CDR3 protein: CASSGQTGRTDTQYF; CDR3 DNA: TGTGCCAGCAGCGGACAAACAGGGCGCACAGATACGCAGTATTTT
D gene: -; J gene: TRBJ1-5; V gene: TRBV12-3/TRBV12-4; CDR3 length: 14; clone size: medium-sized; CDR3 protein: CASSLWGLVQPQHF; CDR3 DNA: TGTGCCAGCAGTTTGTGGGGGCTTGTACAGCCCCAGCATTTT
D gene: -; J gene: TRBJ2-3; V gene: TRBV5-1; CDR3 length: 14; clone size: medium-sized; CDR3 protein: CASSSRLGTDTQYF; CDR3 DNA: TGCGCCAGCAGCTCTCGTCTGGGAACAGATACGCAGTATTTT
D gene: -; J gene: TRBJ2-7; V gene: TRBV6-6; CDR3 length: 15; clone size: many; CDR3 protein: CASSYSGGPGYEQYF; CDR3 DNA: TGTGCCAGCAGTTACTCCGGGGGGCCGGGCTACGAGCAGTACTTC
D gene: -; J gene: TRBJ1-1; V gene: TRBV7-6; CDR3 length: 13; clone size: many; CDR3 protein: CASSLEENTEAFF; CDR3 DNA: TGTGCCAGCAGCTTAGAGGAAAACACTGAAGCTTTCTTT
D gene: -; J gene: TRBJ1-1; V gene: TRBV20-1; CDR3 length: 12; clone size: few; CDR3 protein: CSAIKENTEAFF; CDR3 DNA: TGCAGTGCTATTAAGGAGAACACTGAAGCTTTCTTT